Following are 14 T cell receptor beta chains from one sample sequenced in a study. One entry per CDR3 protein results from TCRdb running MiXCR on the 5' RACE reads. In the table there are about 54,000 distinct CDR3 sequences, 17% of which are singletons. The sample was naive CD4+ T cells sorted from blood. The subset was: naive CD4+ T cells, CD4+CD45RA+CD25-. These receptors all come from a female donor with breast cancer.

A few counts support this clonotype. The V gene is TRBV4-1, the J gene TRBJ2-5; D is perhaps TRBD1 or TRBD2 (5 bases each). Germline CDR1 reads MGHRA; CDR2 reads YSYEKL. Deletions cut 4 bases from V and 5 bases from J, with 14 bases between. The CDR3 covers 14 residues. CDR3 amino acids: CASSPPGALETQYF. The DNA for the CDR3 is TGCGCCAGCAGCCCCCCCGGGGCCTTGGAGACCCAGTACTTC.

About this clonotype: One end of the junction does not line up with germline, which may come from a read error. The V call is TRBV6-1, the J call TRBJ1-6, with D unresolved. CDR3 length equals 15 residues. Germline CDR1 and CDR2: MNHNS and SASEGT. This CDR3 reads CASSDRNSYNSPPHF. CDR3 in DNA: TGTGCCAGCAGTGACAGGAACTCCTATAATTCACCCCCCCACTTT.

Notes on this clonotype: A clone one base away is much larger, so this may be a read error. This likely comes from a read error, as the CDR3 has no conserved phenylalanine or tryptophan at its end. This rearrangement joins TRBV7-6 to TRBJ2-3; D remains unclear. The ends were cut back, 5 bases at V and 4 bases at J, with 7 bases in the middle. Germline assignment: CDR1 SGHVS and CDR2 FNYEAQ. The CDR3 is 12 amino acids. CDR3 protein: CASSATPDTQYL. Here the CDR3 DNA reads TGTGCCAGCAGCGCCACCCCAGATACGCAGTATTTG.

Concerning this clonotype: The CDR3 does not close with the conserved phenylalanine or tryptophan, likely indicating a read error. This rearrangement joins TRBV4-1 to TRBJ1-2; no reliable D call. Trimming cost V 0 bases and J 8 bases, with 19 bases left between them. CDR3 length: 16 residues. The germline V gene encodes CDR1 MGHRA and CDR2 YSYEKL. The CDR3 nucleotides read TGCGCCAGCAGCCAAGAAACGGACGGACGTTTAGGAGGCTACACCATC. This sequence encodes CASSQETDGRLGGYTI.

The sample holds one count of this clonotype. The rearrangement joins TRBV6-2 or TRBV6-3 to TRBJ1-1; the D is unclear. Trimming pared 6 bases from V and 4 bases from J, leaving 24 bases between. Germline lookup yields CDR1 MNHEY and CDR2 SVGEGT. CDR3 length equals 17 residues. The CDR3 sequence: CASSDYIRAKGSTEAFF. In nucleotides, the CDR3 is TGTGCCAGCAGCGACTATATCCGGGCTAAAGGTAGCACTGAAGCTTTCTTT.

This clonotype was picked up a small number of times. This chain links TRBV5-1 with TRBJ2-3; the D is unclear. The CDR3 extends over 12 amino acids. CDR1 is SGHRS and CDR2 is YFSETQ in the germline V gene. V dropped 4 bases and J dropped 0 bases, with 3 bases sitting between them. CDR3 nucleotide sequence: TGCGCCAGCAGCGCCAGCACAGATACGCAGTATTTT. Translated, it gives CASSASTDTQYF.

Ten or more counts support this clonotype. V usage is TRBV6-2 or TRBV6-3 and J usage is TRBJ2-7; 7 nucleotides line up with TRBD2. Germline V CDR1 and CDR2: MNHEY, SVGEGT. This CDR3 has 12 amino acids. Germline trimming cut 7 bases from V and 5 bases from J; bases unmatched to any gene: 5. The CDR3 protein is CASKQRDHEQYF. The CDR3, as DNA: TGTGCCAGCAAACAGCGGGACCACGAGCAGTACTTC.

Remarks on this clonotype: This may stem from a read error, because a much larger clone lies one nucleotide away. The chain carries TRBV7-9 and TRBJ2-7, with D perhaps TRBD1 or TRBD2 (5 bases each). Germline-derived CDR1 and CDR2 are SEHNR and FQNEAQ (reference sequence). CDR3 length: 14 residues. In DNA form, the CDR3 reads TGTGCCAGCAGACGGGACGGGGTTTCCTACGAGCGGTACTTC. Translated, it gives CASRRDGVSYERYF. Full variable domain (missing parts from reference TRBV7-9 and TRBJ2-7): DTGVSQNPRHKITKRGQNVTFRCDPISEHNRLYWYRQTLGQGPEFLTYFQNEAQLEKSRLLSDRFSAERPKGSFSTLEIQRTEQGDSAMYLCASRRDGVSYERYFGPGTRLTVT.

This clonotype was seen repeatedly, ten times or more. V and J are TRBV5-1 and TRBJ1-2; D is possibly TRBD1 (5 bases). Germline V gene data show CDR1 as SGHRS and CDR2 as YFSETQ. V lost 4 bases and J lost 6, with 13 bases in between. This CDR3 region has 13 residues. The DNA of the CDR3 is TGCGCCAGCAGCATTGACAGTTCTCATGGCTACACCTTC. Translation: CASSIDSSHGYTF. Using reference TRBV5-1 and TRBJ1-2 for the parts outside the CDR3, the full variable domain is KAGVTQTPRYLIKTRGQQVTLSCSPISGHRSVSWYQQTPGQGLQFLFEYFSETQRNKGNFPGRFSGRQFSNSRSEMNVSTLELGDSALYLCASSIDSSHGYTFGSGTRLTVV.

Comment on this clonotype: A read error is likely, as this CDR3 ends without the conserved phenylalanine or tryptophan. The chain is built from TRBV6-6 and TRBJ2-3; the match to TRBD2 covers 10 bases. CDR3 length: 19 residues. CDR1 and CDR2 (germline): MNHNY, SVGAGI (reference sequence). V dropped 6 bases and J dropped 3; count of bases not matched to a gene: 18. The CDR3, as DNA: TGTGCCAGCAGGCTCGTGACTAGCGGGCCCAAAGCCCCTACAGATACGCAGTATATT. As protein: CASRLVTSGPKAPTDTQYI.

The chain recombines TRBV15 with TRBJ2-2; D could derive from TRBD1 or TRBD2 (5 bases each). V lost 3 bases, J lost 7 bases, and 12 bases lay in between. The CDR3 has 14 residues. Germline loops: CDR1 LNHNV, CDR2 YYDKDF (reference sequence). The CDR3 bases are TGTGCCACCAGCAGCCGCTCTGGGGGCGGGGAGCTGTTTTTT. Its translation: CATSSRSGGGELFF.

This clonotype has just a few counts. The chain carries TRBV2 and TRBJ1-1; possibly TRBD1 for D (5 bases). Germline V CDR1 and CDR2: SNHLY, FYNNEI. The CDR3 extends over 13 amino acids. V was shortened by 10 bases and J by 2 bases, with 14 bases between the two germline ends. This CDR3 reads CATALGPNTEAFF. As DNA, the CDR3 is TGTGCCACCGCCCTGGGACCTAACACTGAAGCTTTCTTT.

Only a few counts were recorded for this clonotype. The chain uses TRBV7-2 and TRBJ2-3; no clear D gene. This CDR3 region has 14 residues. With 5 bases removed from V and 2 bases from J, the gap between germline ends came to 11 bases. Germline V gene data show CDR1 as SGHTA and CDR2 as FQGNSA. For the CDR3, the DNA is TGTGCCAGCAGCGCTAGGGCTACCACAGATACGCAGTATTTT. Translating gives CASSARATTDTQYF.

Worth noting for this clonotype: Lacking the conserved final phenylalanine or tryptophan, this CDR3 likely reflects a read error. CDR3 protein: CASSQNRGGYTS. The CDR3 DNA follows: TGTGCCAGCAGCCAGAACAGGGGTGGCTACACCTCC. The chain joins TRBV3-1 to TRBJ1-2, with 7 positions matching TRBD1. Germline CDR1 is LGHDT and CDR2 is YNNKEL (reference sequence). The CDR3 contains 12 residues. After removal of 3 bases from V and 7 bases from J, the junction contained 2 bases not matched to a gene.